This TCR beta chain was sequenced during a study of cytotoxic CD8 clonotypes in ibrutinib-treated CLL. In the study overall: The average sample held roughly 250,000 productive templates and fewer than 100,000 productive rearrangements.

Measured with immunoSEQ multiplex PCR; TCRdb has only the in-frame clones, and not every one. The sample yields 24,000 or so clones, 55% to 75% seen once. CDR1 and CDR2 from the germline V gene are KGHSH and LQKENI. Trimming left V 3 bases short and J 4 bases short, with 12 bases between. The CDR3 is made up of 14 amino acids. The source of this sequence is a human donor with chronic lymphocytic leukemia. The source material was PBMCs, sampled after 12 months of ibrutinib treatment. V is TRBV18 and J is TRBJ1-1; D is perhaps TRBD1 (5 bases). CDR3 loop: CASSPQGWGTEAFF. The CDR3, as DNA: TGTGCCAGCTCACCGCAGGGATGGGGCACTGAAGCTTTCTTT.